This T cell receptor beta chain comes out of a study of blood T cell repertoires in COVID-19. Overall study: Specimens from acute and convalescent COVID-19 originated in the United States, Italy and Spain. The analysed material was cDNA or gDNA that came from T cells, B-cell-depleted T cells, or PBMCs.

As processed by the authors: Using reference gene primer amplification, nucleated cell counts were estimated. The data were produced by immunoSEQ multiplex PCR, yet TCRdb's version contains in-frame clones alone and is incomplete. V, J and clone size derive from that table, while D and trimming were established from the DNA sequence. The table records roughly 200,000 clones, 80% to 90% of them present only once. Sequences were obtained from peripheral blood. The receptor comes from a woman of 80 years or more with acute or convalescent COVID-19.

CDR3 DNA: TGTGCCAGCAGCTTGAGGGCTAGCGGTAACCGACAGTTCTTC. Residues: CASSLRASGNRQFF. This rearrangement joins TRBV7-2 to TRBJ2-1, with 7 bases lining up with TRBD2. The CDR3 has 14 residues. Trimming at V came to 3 bases and at J to 13 bases, leaving 12 bases not matched to a gene. Germline lookup yields CDR1 SGHTA and CDR2 FQGNSA.